These 31 T cell receptor beta chains were all obtained from the same sample, sequenced in a study of blood T cell repertoires in COVID-19. Data came from immunoSEQ multiplex PCR; TCRdb stores just in-frame clones and leaves some out. The sample includes 150,000 or so clones, just under 85% of them seen just once. Sequenced: peripheral blood. The receptors shown here come from a middle-aged woman with active or convalescent COVID-19.

The chain joins TRBV18 to TRBJ1-2, with no clear D. This CDR3 is built from 15 residues. Germline CDR1 reads KGHSH; CDR2 reads LQKENI. The V and J ends lost 2 bases and 3 bases respectively, with 13 bases between them. CDR3 bases: TGTGCCAGCTCACCAAAGGAGGGTCCGCACTATGGCTACACCTTC. Translating it yields CASSPKEGPHYGYTF.

J is TRBJ1-4 and V is TRBV3-1 (or the pseudogene TRBV3-2); D is perhaps TRBD1 (6 bases). V gave up 4 bases and J gave up 0 bases, with 12 bases separating them. The germline V gene encodes CDR1 LGHDT and CDR2 YNNKEL (reference sequence). The CDR3 totals 16 residues. The CDR3 is CASSLRDTTTNEKLFF. CDR3 nucleotide sequence: TGTGCCAGCAGCCTTCGGGACACAACAACTAATGAAAAACTGTTTTTT.

This chain joins TRBV2 and TRBJ2-7; 7 nucleotides agree with TRBD2. Germline assignment: CDR1 SNHLY and CDR2 FYNNEI. This CDR3 contains 12 residues. The V gene end was trimmed by 8 bases and the J gene end by 2 bases; junction bases not matched to a gene: 3. CDR3 DNA sequence: TGTGCCAGCTTACGGGGGGCCTACGAGCAGTACTTC. It encodes CASLRGAYEQYF.

This clone showed up just once. The rearrangement uses TRBV28 and TRBJ2-7; TRBD2 matches 8 bases. V lost 2 bases to trimming and J lost 2 bases; unmatched junction nucleotides: 5. Germline V gene lookup returns CDR1 MDHEN and CDR2 SYDVKM. The CDR3 is 15 amino acids. CDR3 amino acids: CASSLNGGGTYEQYF. The CDR3 DNA is TGTGCCAGCAGTTTAAATGGCGGGGGGACCTACGAGCAGTACTTC. Full variable domain (rest looked up from reference TRBV28 and TRBJ2-7): DVKVTQSSRYLVKRTGEKVFLECVQDMDHENMFWYRQDPGLGLRLIYFSYDVKMKEKGDIPEGYSVSREKKERFSLILESASTNQTSMYLCASSLNGGGTYEQYFGPGTRLTVT.

The chain joins TRBV2 to TRBJ1-2; 11 nucleotides align to TRBD1. Germline V lookup: CDR1 SNHLY, CDR2 FYNNEI. This CDR3 has 20 residues. V dropped 0 bases and J dropped 3; count of bases not matched to a gene: 15. The CDR3 loop reads CASSEARHSGDRGEDYGYTF. CDR3 in DNA: TGTGCCAGCAGTGAAGCGCGGCATTCGGGGGACAGGGGGGAAGACTATGGCTACACCTTC.

The chain recombines TRBV6-5 with TRBJ1-2; 7 nucleotides line up with TRBD1. CDR1 is MNHEY, CDR2 SVGAGI, per germline. CDR3 length: 15 amino acids. V shed 8 bases and J 3 bases; nucleotides not matched to a gene: 12. The CDR3 nucleotides read TGTGCCAGCCGGATCCACGGGACAGATGACTATGGCTACACCTTC. This translates into CASRIHGTDDYGYTF.

The chain carries TRBV2 and TRBJ2-1; the D gene is possibly TRBD2 (5 bases). Trimming took off 7 bases at V and 0 bases at J, with 13 bases between the two ends. Germline CDR1 is SNHLY and CDR2 is FYNNEI. The CDR3 has 15 residues. CDR3 region: CASKALRASYNEQFF. The CDR3 DNA is TGTGCCAGCAAAGCCCTGCGGGCCTCCTACAATGAGCAGTTCTTC.

V and J are TRBV9 and TRBJ1-5; a possible D gene is TRBD1 (5 bases). The CDR3 contains 14 residues. V was trimmed by 0 bases and J by 2 bases, leaving 6 bases between them. Per germline, CDR1 SGDLS and CDR2 YYNGEE. The CDR3 nucleotides read TGTGCCAGCAGCGTAGAAGGGGGCAATCAGCCCCAGCATTTT. Amino acids: CASSVEGGNQPQHF.

The chain has TRBV5-1 and TRBJ2-5; 7 nucleotides agree with TRBD2. Per germline, CDR1 SGHRS and CDR2 YFSETQ. The CDR3 has 17 residues. J lost 5 bases, V lost 0 bases, and 13 bases had no gene match. CDR3 loop: CASSLAMIAGDGETQYF. The DNA for the CDR3 is TGCGCCAGCAGCTTGGCCATGATTGCGGGAGATGGGGAGACCCAGTACTTC.

J is TRBJ1-2 and V is TRBV29-1; TRBD1 matches at 7 bases. The CDR3 consists of 13 residues. Trimming cost V 7 bases and J 0 bases; bases outside gene matches: 5. From germline, CDR1 is SQVTM and CDR2 ANQGSEA. The DNA of the CDR3 is TGCAGCGCCCTCGACAGGGCTAACTATGGCTACACCTTC. Residues: CSALDRANYGYTF.

The chain is built from TRBV28 and TRBJ1-5; D remains unclear. This CDR3 region has 13 residues. Germline CDR1 reads MDHEN; CDR2 reads SYDVKM. Trimming took off 6 bases at V and 2 bases at J, with 8 bases between the two ends. CDR3 loop: CASRGGGNQPQHF. The CDR3 DNA reads TGTGCCAGCAGGGGAGGTGGCAATCAGCCCCAGCATTTT.

The V gene is TRBV28, the J gene TRBJ2-7, with 7 positions matching TRBD2. V was clipped by 3 bases and J by 4 bases; unmatched bases: 6. Germline V gene lookup returns CDR1 MDHEN and CDR2 SYDVKM. This CDR3 has 14 residues. The CDR3 is CASSFGASGYEQYF. The CDR3 coding sequence is TGTGCCAGCAGTTTTGGCGCTAGCGGATACGAGCAGTACTTC.

The chain uses TRBV6-5 and TRBJ1-1, with 10 bases matching TRBD1. The germline CDR1 and CDR2 sequences are MNHEY and SVGAGI. This CDR3 comprises 15 residues. After removal of 2 bases from V and 4 bases from J, the junction contained 4 bases not matched to a gene. DNA for the CDR3: TGTGCCAGCAGTTACGGGACAGGGGTCTTCACTGAAGCTTTCTTT. Residues: CASSYGTGVFTEAFF.

This chain joins TRBV2 and TRBJ1-2, with 7 nucleotides matching TRBD1. V lost 6 bases, J lost 2 bases, and 6 bases stayed unmatched. Germline loops: CDR1 SNHLY, CDR2 FYNNEI. CDR3 length: 14 amino acids. The CDR3 sequence: CASRGDSINYGYTF. In nucleotides, the CDR3 is TGTGCCAGCAGAGGGGACAGCATAAACTATGGCTACACCTTC.

As regards this clone: The sample holds other DNA sequences that translate to the same CDR3. The chain joins TRBV28 to TRBJ1-2; D is uncertain. The CDR3 loop spans 13 amino acids. Germline values: CDR1 MDHEN, CDR2 SYDVKM. V lost 4 bases and J 4 bases, leaving 10 bases between the germline ends. In DNA form, the CDR3 reads TGTGCCAGCAGTTCCGGCGGACTCTATGGCTACACCTTC. Protein sequence: CASSSGGLYGYTF.

The chain carries TRBV7-9 and TRBJ2-7; D gene ambiguous. V dropped 3 bases and J dropped 0 bases, with 6 bases sitting between them. The CDR3 runs to 13 residues. Germline assignment: CDR1 SEHNR and CDR2 FQNEAQ (reference sequence). CDR3 DNA sequence: TGTGCCAGCAGCTTCGCGATCTCCTACGAGCAGTACTTC. Protein sequence: CASSFAISYEQYF.

This clone was detected only once. This rearrangement joins TRBV5-1 to TRBJ2-7; 10 nucleotides align to TRBD1. Losses at the gene ends were 6 bases for V and 2 bases for J; bases not matched to a gene: 5. This CDR3 has 14 residues. Per germline, CDR1 SGHRS and CDR2 YFSETQ. The DNA of the CDR3 is TGCGCCAGCAACTTCGGGACAGGGGCCTACGAGCAGTACTTC. Amino acid sequence: CASNFGTGAYEQYF.

This sequence joins TRBV11-2 and TRBJ1-2, with TRBD1 matching over 7 bases. V lost 5 bases to trimming and J lost 3 bases; unmatched junction nucleotides: 6. Germline assignment: CDR1 SGHAT and CDR2 FQNNGV. This CDR3 is 14 amino acids long. The DNA for the CDR3 is TGTGCCAGCAGCCAGACGGACAGGCACTATGGCTACACCTTC. Its translation is CASSQTDRHYGYTF.

This chain links TRBV27 with TRBJ1-2; 8 nucleotides line up with TRBD1. The trim removed 5 bases at V and 8 bases at J, leaving 10 bases unmatched. This CDR3 contains 14 residues. Per the germline V gene, CDR1 is MNHEY and CDR2 is SMNVEV (reference sequence). The CDR3 is CASSTGQGPKGYTF. CDR3 DNA: TGTGCCAGCAGTACCGGACAGGGTCCGAAAGGCTACACCTTC.

V is TRBV9 and J is TRBJ2-6; weak D call: TRBD1 (5 bases). The CDR3 has 17 amino acids. The V end lost 2 bases, the J end lost 0 bases, and 12 bases lay between the germline ends. Germline V gene sequence: CDR1 SGDLS, CDR2 YYNGEE. The CDR3 loop is CASSVAGPPSGANVLTF. The CDR3 DNA is TGTGCCAGCAGCGTGGCAGGGCCCCCCTCTGGGGCCAACGTCCTGACTTTC. The whole variable domain, remainder taken from reference TRBV9 and TRBJ2-6, is DSGVTQTPKHLITATGQRVTLRCSPRSGDLSVYWYQQSLDQGLQFLIQYYNGEERAKGNILERFSAQQFPDLHSELNLSSLELGDSALYFCASSVAGPPSGANVLTFGAGSRLTVL.

This chain connects TRBV4-3 to TRBJ2-3; D perhaps matches TRBD1 (5 bases). Germline CDR1 is LGHNA and CDR2 is YSLEER. V lost 6 bases and J lost 0, with 13 bases in between. The CDR3 is 15 residues long. CDR3 sequence reads: CASSHSRVSTDTQYF. The CDR3 DNA reads as TGCGCCAGCAGTCACAGCAGGGTTAGCACAGATACGCAGTATTTT.

This clone turned up a few times. This CDR3 reads CASSTWTGDDQPQHF. The CDR3 DNA reads TGTGCCAGCAGTACCTGGACAGGGGACGATCAGCCCCAGCATTTT. This chain connects TRBV28 to TRBJ1-5, with 9 bases matching TRBD1. The CDR3 covers 15 residues. V gave up 5 bases and J gave up 5 bases; unmatched junction bases: 7. CDR1 and CDR2 from the germline V gene are MDHEN and SYDVKM.

The chain carries TRBV6-5 and TRBJ1-2; 7 nucleotides align to TRBD1. Per germline, CDR1 MNHEY and CDR2 SVGAGI. With V trimmed by 2 bases and J by 4 bases, 1 base remained unmatched. The CDR3 length is 13 residues. The CDR3 here is CASSYRGLYGYTF. The CDR3 DNA is TGTGCCAGCAGTTACAGGGGGCTCTATGGCTACACCTTC.

J is TRBJ1-5 and V is TRBV6-2 or TRBV6-3, with no clear D. Germline V gene sequence: CDR1 MNHEY, CDR2 SVGEGT. V lost 6 bases to trimming and J lost 3 bases, with 15 bases between them. The CDR3 is 15 residues long. The CDR3 bases are TGTGCCAGCAGCTCCGGCGGGCACACCAATCAGCCCCAGCATTTT. It encodes CASSSGGHTNQPQHF.

The chain couples TRBV11-2 to TRBJ1-3; D not resolved. CDR1 and CDR2 (germline): SGHAT, FQNNGV. CDR3 length equals 13 residues. Trimming shortened V by 1 base and J by 8 bases, and 9 bases separated the two germline ends. In DNA, the CDR3 is TGTGCCAGCAGCTTAGGGGAGATTGACACCATATATTTT. It translates to CASSLGEIDTIYF.

This clone was detected only once. V usage is TRBV5-1 and J usage is TRBJ2-2, with 7 nucleotides matching TRBD1. After removal of 2 bases from V and 6 bases from J, the junction contained 4 bases not matched to a gene. This CDR3 is 14 amino acids long. Germline V gene lookup returns CDR1 SGHRS and CDR2 YFSETQ. In DNA form, the CDR3 reads TGCGCCAGCAGCTTTGCACAGGGGCCCGGGGAGCTGTTTTTT. Translation gives CASSFAQGPGELFF.

V and J are TRBV11-2 and TRBJ1-2; TRBD1 matches at 8 bases. Germline assignment: CDR1 SGHAT and CDR2 FQNNGV. J gave up 7 bases and V 1 base, and 2 bases lay outside the gene matches. The CDR3 loop spans 13 amino acids. CDR3 sequence: CASSLVTGGGYTF. The DNA of the CDR3 is TGTGCCAGCAGCTTAGTTACAGGGGGTGGCTACACCTTC.

V gene TRBV30 combines with J gene TRBJ1-1, with 9 bases fitting TRBD1. J was trimmed by 4 bases and V by 0 bases; bases with no gene match: 6. This CDR3 spans 15 amino acids. The germline CDR1 and CDR2 sequences are GTSNPN and SVGIG (reference sequence). The CDR3 reads CAWSVRGTGRTEAFF. DNA of the CDR3: TGTGCCTGGAGTGTACGGGGGACAGGGCGCACTGAAGCTTTCTTT. Drawing the rest from reference TRBV30 and TRBJ1-1, the complete variable domain is SQTIHQWPATLVQPVGSPLSLECTVEGTSNPNLYWYRQAAGRGLQLLFYSVGIGQISSEVPQNLSASRPQDRQFILSSKKLLLSDSGFYLCAWSVRGTGRTEAFFGQGTRLTVV.

This clone has only a few counts. This chain links TRBV6-2 or TRBV6-3 with TRBJ2-1; TRBD2 aligns across 7 bases. V lost 0 bases and J lost 0; bases outside the gene matches: 8. CDR1 is MNHEY, CDR2 SVGEGT, per germline. CDR3 length: 18 amino acids. CDR3 protein: CASSYSSSGISSYNEQFF. CDR3 DNA: TGTGCCAGCAGTTACTCATCGAGCGGGATTAGCTCCTACAATGAGCAGTTCTTC.

The chain joins TRBV24-1 to TRBJ2-2; a possible D gene is TRBD1 (6 bases). Trimming took 3 bases from V and 4 from J, leaving 17 bases between them. This CDR3 is built from 17 residues. Germline lookup yields CDR1 KGHDR and CDR2 SFDVKD. The CDR3 reads CATSDPWAGASTGELFF. The CDR3 DNA reads as TGTGCCACCAGTGATCCCTGGGCAGGGGCGTCCACCGGGGAGCTGTTTTTT.

The chain recombines TRBV6-6 with TRBJ2-1, with no clear D. Per germline, CDR1 MNHNY and CDR2 SVGAGI (reference sequence). V lost 11 bases and J 0 bases, leaving 11 bases between the germline ends. This CDR3 is built from 13 residues. CDR3 sequence: CAAALSSYNEQFF. CDR3 DNA: TGTGCCGCGGCCTTGAGCTCCTACAATGAGCAGTTCTTC.